The 24 T cell receptor beta chains given below trace back to one sample, sequenced in a study of T cell changes during pregnancy in multiple sclerosis. Clones were sequenced by immunoSEQ multiplex PCR, and TCRdb holds only the in-frame ones, with some missing. The sample yields some 17,000 clones, approximately 95% seen once. The sample was peripheral blood, taken in the third trimester of pregnancy. Receptors were obtained from a female donor with multiple sclerosis, enrolled in a pregnancy study.

The gene calls are TRBV30 and TRBJ2-7; D might be TRBD2 (5 bases). Per germline, CDR1 GTSNPN and CDR2 SVGIG (reference sequence). The CDR3 contains 12 residues. The V end was cut by 3 bases, the J end by 1 base, with 7 bases between. CDR3: CAWSGMSYEQYF. The DNA for the CDR3 is TGTGCCTGGAGCGGGATGTCCTACGAGCAGTACTTC.

The chain uses TRBV2 and TRBJ1-2; weak D call: TRBD1 (6 bases). V gave up 5 bases and J gave up 12 bases, with 19 bases separating them. This CDR3 is built from 13 residues. The germline V gene has CDR1 SNHLY and CDR2 FYNNEI. CDR3 loop: CASSLFSGEPNTF. The CDR3 nucleotides read TGTGCCAGCAGTCTTTTCTCAGGGGAGCCGAACACCTTC.

The chain recombines TRBV2 with TRBJ2-3; 8 bases are a match to TRBD2. V dropped 6 bases and J dropped 7; count of bases not matched to a gene: 6. CDR3 length: 13 residues. Germline V lookup: CDR1 SNHLY, CDR2 FYNNEI. The CDR3 is CASSGTSGHTQYF. In DNA, the CDR3 is TGTGCCAGCAGCGGAACTAGCGGCCATACGCAGTATTTT.

The V gene is TRBV5-5, the J gene TRBJ2-7, with 9 nucleotides matching TRBD1. The CDR3 runs to 15 residues. V dropped 3 bases and J dropped 3; count of bases not matched to a gene: 7. The germline gives CDR1 SGHKS, CDR2 YYEKEE (reference sequence). The chain's CDR3 is CASSSDGTGRYEQYF. CDR3 sequence (DNA): TGTGCCAGCAGCTCCGACGGGACAGGGCGCTACGAGCAGTACTTC.

V and J are TRBV7-9 and TRBJ2-1, with TRBD2 matching over 11 bases. In germline, CDR1 is SEHNR, CDR2 FQNEAQ (reference sequence). The CDR3 covers 15 residues. The trim removed 4 bases at V and 8 bases at J, leaving 7 bases unmatched. The CDR3 reads CASSSLAGGSHEQFF. CDR3 coding DNA: TGTGCCAGCAGCTCCTTAGCGGGGGGGTCTCATGAGCAGTTCTTC.

The CDR3 protein is CASSLRRGSYEQYF. The CDR3 DNA is TGCGCCAGCAGCTTGAGACGGGGATCCTACGAGCAGTACTTC. The V call is TRBV5-1, the J call TRBJ2-7, with a tentative D call TRBD2 (5 bases). The CDR3 sequence is 14 residues long. V was clipped by 1 base and J by 1 base, with 9 bases between them. Germline assignment: CDR1 SGHRS and CDR2 YFSETQ. The complete variable domain, with remaining parts taken from reference TRBV5-1 and TRBJ2-7, reads KAGVTQTPRYLIKTRGQQVTLSCSPISGHRSVSWYQQTPGQGLQFLFEYFSETQRNKGNFPGRFSGRQFSNSRSEMNVSTLELGDSALYLCASSLRRGSYEQYFGPGTRLTVT.

This rearrangement joins TRBV7-2 to TRBJ2-3, with 7 nucleotides matching TRBD2. V dropped 5 bases and J dropped 2; count of bases not matched to a gene: 1. The CDR3 sequence is 13 residues long. The germline gives CDR1 SGHTA, CDR2 FQGNSA. CDR3 coding DNA: TGTGCCAGCAGCGGGAGGGCCACAGATACGCAGTATTTT. Its translation: CASSGRATDTQYF.

The V gene is TRBV28, the J gene TRBJ2-7; 7 bases are shared with TRBD1. This CDR3 has 15 residues. Trimming cost V 4 bases and J 4 bases; bases outside gene matches: 10. Per germline, CDR1 MDHEN and CDR2 SYDVKM. The CDR3 protein is CASSSPRDSGYEQYF. Here the CDR3 DNA reads TGTGCCAGCAGTTCGCCAAGGGACAGCGGTTACGAGCAGTACTTC.

The V and J genes are TRBV27 and TRBJ2-7; 7 positions agree with TRBD1. The germline gives CDR1 MNHEY, CDR2 SMNVEV (reference sequence). The J segment lost 5 bases and the V segment lost 6 bases, leaving 4 bases of the junction unmatched. There are 12 residues in the CDR3. This chain's CDR3 is CASRTGTHEQYF. CDR3 bases: TGTGCCAGCAGGACAGGGACCCACGAGCAGTACTTC.

The chain couples TRBV5-1 to TRBJ2-5; 10 bases are shared with TRBD1. The CDR3 covers 15 residues. V was pared by 4 bases and J by 4 bases, with 7 bases of the junction left unmatched. In germline, CDR1 is SGHRS, CDR2 YFSETQ. CDR3 DNA: TGCGCCAGCAGCACCGGACAGGGGGGGAGAGAGACCCAGTACTTC. It yields the protein CASSTGQGGRETQYF.

The rearrangement links TRBV10-3 to TRBJ2-7; possible D gene TRBD1, 8 bases. The V end lost 5 bases, the J end lost 1 base, and 15 bases lay between the germline ends. The CDR3 runs to 15 residues. Germline V gene sequence: CDR1 ENHRY, CDR2 SYGVKD. The CDR3 protein is CAISRGQGGSYEQYF. CDR3 DNA: TGTGCCATCAGTAGAGGACAGGGAGGGTCCTACGAGCAGTACTTC.

The chain couples TRBV7-7 to TRBJ2-1, with D maybe TRBD1 (5 bases). The V gene's germline CDR1 is SSHAT and CDR2 FNYEAQ (reference sequence). There are 13 residues in the CDR3. V was cut by 1 base and J by 5 bases, with 6 bases left in between. DNA of the CDR3: TGTGCCAGCAGCTTAGGACAGCACAATGAGCAGTTCTTC. Amino acid sequence: CASSLGQHNEQFF.

This clone was counted once. The chain combines TRBV27 with TRBJ2-3, with D perhaps matching TRBD1 (6 bases). This CDR3 has 17 amino acids. Germline CDR1 MNHEY, CDR2 SMNVEV (reference sequence). Trimming left V 2 bases short and J 3 bases short, with 18 bases between. The CDR3 region has the DNA TGTGCCAGCAGTTTACAGGGGAGCGTCCTAGGGACAGATACGCAGTATTTT. It codes for CASSLQGSVLGTDTQYF.

CDR3 sequence reads: CASSLRTRSDEQFF. The CDR3 bases are TGTGCCAGCAGCCTCCGGACTAGATCAGATGAGCAGTTCTTC. This chain uses TRBV27 with TRBJ2-1, with TRBD2 matching over 7 bases. Germline V gene data show CDR1 as MNHEY and CDR2 as SMNVEV (reference sequence). The CDR3 loop spans 14 amino acids. Trimming cost V 6 bases and J 8 bases; bases outside gene matches: 10.

The chain links TRBV5-1 to TRBJ2-2; a possible D gene is TRBD1 (5 bases). CDR1 SGHRS and CDR2 YFSETQ come from the germline V gene. The CDR3 extends over 14 amino acids. The germline V and J ends were trimmed by 2 bases and 6 bases, with 11 bases remaining between them. The CDR3 DNA reads as TGCGCCAGCAGCTTAAAGGGGTATTCCGGGGAGCTGTTTTTT. Translating gives CASSLKGYSGELFF.

The J gene is TRBJ1-2, the V gene TRBV4-1; a weak D match, TRBD1 (6 bases). V was trimmed by 3 bases and J by 6 bases, leaving 20 bases between them. There are 16 residues in the CDR3. CDR1 is MGHRA and CDR2 is YSYEKL in the germline V gene. The CDR3 is CASSHPPGGGAHGYTF. CDR3 bases: TGCGCCAGCAGCCATCCCCCCGGCGGGGGGGCTCATGGCTACACCTTC.

The DNA for the CDR3 is TGTGCCAGTAGTCCGGACAGGCACTACGAGCAGTACTTC. Its protein product is CASSPDRHYEQYF. This chain joins TRBV19 and TRBJ2-7; 7 nucleotides align to TRBD1. Trimming took 5 bases from V and 3 from J; bases not matched to a gene: 4. This CDR3 has 13 residues. The germline V gene encodes CDR1 LNHDA and CDR2 SQIVND (reference sequence).

The chain combines TRBV10-3 with TRBJ2-7; 9 nucleotides match TRBD1. The CDR3 spans 12 residues. V shed 8 bases and J 4 bases; nucleotides not matched to a gene: 3. Germline lookup yields CDR1 ENHRY and CDR2 SYGVKD. Written as DNA, the CDR3 is TGTGCCATCTCACAGGGGGCTTACGAGCAGTACTTC. Its protein is CAISQGAYEQYF.

This chain joins TRBV28 and TRBJ1-2, with D unclear. Trimming removed 3 bases at V and 3 bases at J, with 11 bases between. Germline V gives CDR1 MDHEN, CDR2 SYDVKM. The CDR3 has 14 amino acids. The DNA of the CDR3 is TGTGCCAGCAGTTTCGGGAAACGAGACTATGGCTACACCTTC. Translation: CASSFGKRDYGYTF.

The rearrangement uses TRBV11-2 and TRBJ2-5; TRBD1 might be the D (5 bases). CDR1 is SGHAT, CDR2 FQNNGV, per germline. This CDR3 region has 14 residues. Trimming took 1 base from V and 7 from J, leaving 13 bases between them. The CDR3, as DNA: TGTGCCAGCAGCTTAGGAGGCGGTAGGGGGACCCAGTACTTC. Its translation: CASSLGGGRGTQYF.

The chain joins TRBV27 to TRBJ1-5; D perhaps matches TRBD1 (5 bases). Per the germline V gene, CDR1 is MNHEY and CDR2 is SMNVEV (reference sequence). The CDR3 has 14 residues. Trimming took off 5 bases at V and 0 bases at J, with 8 bases between the two ends. The CDR3 DNA sequence: TGTGCCAGCAGTCCCAGGGATAGCAATCAGCCCCAGCATTTT. It is translated as CASSPRDSNQPQHF.

The J gene is TRBJ1-4, the V gene TRBV27; 7 bases are a match to TRBD1. The CDR3 contains 14 residues. The J segment lost 8 bases and the V segment lost 6 bases, leaving 9 bases of the junction unmatched. Germline assignment: CDR1 MNHEY and CDR2 SMNVEV (reference sequence). CDR3 DNA: TGTGCCAGCAGCCCACAGGGGCGGGGAGAAAAACTGTTTTTT. Amino acid sequence: CASSPQGRGEKLFF.

The V and J genes are TRBV30 and TRBJ2-5, with 8 bases that match TRBD2. Germline trimming cut 5 bases from V and 8 bases from J; bases unmatched to any gene: 7. Looked up from germline, CDR1 is GTSNPN and CDR2 is SVGIG (reference sequence). CDR3 length: 12 residues. In DNA, the CDR3 is TGTGCCTGGGGGTCGGGGGGGGAAACCCAGTACTTC. Translating it yields CAWGSGGETQYF.

The gene calls are TRBV5-4 and TRBJ1-4; D is unclear. Germline-derived CDR1 and CDR2 are SGHNT and YYREEE (reference sequence). This CDR3 contains 14 residues. V gave up 0 bases and J gave up 3 bases, with 6 bases separating them. DNA of the CDR3: TGTGCCAGCAGCTTGGGCGGAGCTAATGAAAAACTGTTTTTT. Translated, it gives CASSLGGANEKLFF.